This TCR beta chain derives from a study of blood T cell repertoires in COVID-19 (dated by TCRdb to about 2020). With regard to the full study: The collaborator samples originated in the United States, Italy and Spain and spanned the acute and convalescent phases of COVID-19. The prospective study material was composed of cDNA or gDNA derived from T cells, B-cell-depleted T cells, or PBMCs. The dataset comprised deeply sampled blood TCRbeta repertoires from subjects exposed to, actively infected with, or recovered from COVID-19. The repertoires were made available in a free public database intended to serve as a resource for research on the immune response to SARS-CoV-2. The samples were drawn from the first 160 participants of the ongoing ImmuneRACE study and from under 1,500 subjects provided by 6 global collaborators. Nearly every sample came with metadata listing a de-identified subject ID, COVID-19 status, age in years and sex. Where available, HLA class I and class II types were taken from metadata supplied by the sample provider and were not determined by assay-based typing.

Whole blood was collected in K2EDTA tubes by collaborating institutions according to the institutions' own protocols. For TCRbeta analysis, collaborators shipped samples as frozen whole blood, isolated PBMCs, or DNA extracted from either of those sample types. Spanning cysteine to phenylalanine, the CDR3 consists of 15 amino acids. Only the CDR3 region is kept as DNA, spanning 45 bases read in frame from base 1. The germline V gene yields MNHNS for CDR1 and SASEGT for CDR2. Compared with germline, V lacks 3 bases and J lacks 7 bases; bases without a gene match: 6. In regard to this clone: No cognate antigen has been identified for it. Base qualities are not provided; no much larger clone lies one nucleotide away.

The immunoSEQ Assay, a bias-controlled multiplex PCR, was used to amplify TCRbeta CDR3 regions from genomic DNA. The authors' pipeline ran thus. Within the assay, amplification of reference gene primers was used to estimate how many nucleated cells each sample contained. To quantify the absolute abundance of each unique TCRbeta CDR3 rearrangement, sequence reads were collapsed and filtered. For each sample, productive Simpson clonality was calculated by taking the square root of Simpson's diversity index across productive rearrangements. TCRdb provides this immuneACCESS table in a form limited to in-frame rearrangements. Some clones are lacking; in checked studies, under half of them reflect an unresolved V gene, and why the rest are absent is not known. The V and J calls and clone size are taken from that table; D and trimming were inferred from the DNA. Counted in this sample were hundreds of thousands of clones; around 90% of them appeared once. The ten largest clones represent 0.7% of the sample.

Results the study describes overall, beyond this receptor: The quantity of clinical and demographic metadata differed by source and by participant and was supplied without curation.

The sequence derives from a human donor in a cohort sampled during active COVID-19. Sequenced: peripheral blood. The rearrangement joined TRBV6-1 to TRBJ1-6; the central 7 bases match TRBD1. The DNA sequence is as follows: TGTGCCAGCAGTGATGACAGGGAGATCAATTCACCCCTCCACTTT. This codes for CASSDDREINSPLHF.